The clone carrying this T cell receptor (beta chain) was counted many times. The sample comes from a study of metastatic and nonmetastatic thyroid tumors. CDR1 SGHAT and CDR2 FQNNGV come from the germline V gene. This CDR3 spans 18 amino acids. Deletions cut 1 base from V and 1 base from J, with 19 bases between. TCRdb reprocessed the PCR reads via MiXCR. The sample yields tens of thousands of clones, 15% seen once. Patients were all untreated before their thyroid surgery. The clonotype originates from a female donor with papillary thyroid cancer or a benign thyroid nodule (not recorded which). Some clones in this sample may be carry-over from other donors' samples. The chain is built from TRBV11-2 and TRBJ1-1, with D possibly being TRBD1 (5 bases). Sequenced material: blood. The CDR3 here is CASSLGGRGVGKNTEAFF. The CDR3 nucleotides read TGTGCCAGCAGCTTAGGGGGGAGGGGAGTCGGGAAGAACACTGAAGCTTTCTTT.